This TCR beta chain was identified during a study of naive and memory T cell subsets (dated by TCRdb to about 2017). Regarding the study in general: The figure summarizing the skin biopsy and whole blood samples listed around ten blood donors, 7 tuberculin skin test biopsies and 3 saline control biopsies. Usually PCR2 was run as a SYBR Green qPCR and stopped at a set threshold, although low-input samples could use end-point PCR (approximately 6 cycles) instead. The paper's findings and limits, for the study overall: The potential sensitivity of the RNA-based method to TCR transcript changes with T cell activation and differentiation was acknowledged.

This clonotype was detected many times. No cognate antigen has been identified for it. Per-base quality was not reported, and no clone a single base away is much larger than it. Measured from the cysteine to the phenylalanine, the CDR3 is 15 residues long. Only the CDR3 region is kept as DNA, spanning 45 bases read in frame from base 1. Compared with germline, V lacks 3 bases and J lacks 8 bases; bases without a gene match: 5. CDR1 and CDR2, looked up from the germline V gene, are KGHSH and LQKENI. The study reported a robust and sensitive protocol to amplify, sequence and analyze TCRs, based on 3' ligation of a UMI-containing oligonucleotide to TCR cDNA. For whole blood analysis, approximately 2.5 ml of peripheral blood was collected from healthy adult volunteers into Tempus tubes, and RNA was extracted following the manufacturer's instructions. Total RNA was treated with RQ1 DNase, without cell sorting, prior to reverse transcription, with an input of roughly 1 to 1000 ng being targeted. Libraries were prepared from skin biopsies and whole blood to test how robust the pipeline was in samples where T cells are a minority population.

To prepare the library, 5' RACE was applied. The ligated cDNA was amplified in four rounds of PCR with nested alpha and beta constant region primers together with the SP2 primer. For the blood and skin samples, reverse transcription of TCR RNA was done with SuperScript IV along with alpha and beta constant region primers. An oligonucleotide carrying the Illumina SP2 primer and a UMI was ligated to the 3' end of the cDNA by means of T4 RNA ligase 1. To prevent hairpin formation, the 12-nucleotide UMI was made up of two random hexamers with an eight-base spacer between them. From the second PCR onward, the TCR alpha and beta chain libraries were handled separately, and dual indexing was used for multiplexing. After pooling, the indexed libraries were analyzed by capillary electrophoresis and sequenced on either an Illumina MiSeq or NextSeq. To boost base diversity and improve cluster recognition, PhiX DNA at 5-7% was spiked into the libraries. Concerning the study's data processing: Demultiplexor extracted UMIs from read 2, combined them with read 1 TCR sequence, and split reads by sample indices. V and J genes and V-J junctions were identified by Decombinator, which gave every TCR a five-part identifier that included V and J deletions. UMIs were used by Collapsinator to correct sequencing errors and PCR amplification heterogeneity, so that a UMI-based abundance was obtained for each TCR. CDR3Translator turned identifiers into nucleotide sequence, translated that sequence into amino acids, and pulled out CDR3 regions based on terminal motifs. After normalization to the amount of input RNA, the error-corrected alpha and beta TCR counts from blood and from skin were compared. TCRdb reworked the public reads: Q25 trimming with fastp, MiXCR clone assembly, productive beta chains retained. Rows matching on CDR3 protein sequence are summarized as one entry with the most common DNA and genes. For this entry, the V and J calls and clone size follow TCRdb and not the study's own pipeline. The sample contains more than 45,000 distinct CDR3 sequences, 7.2% of them found a single time. The ten largest clones capture more than 9.5% of the sample.

The rearrangement joined TRBV18 to TRBJ2-1; 12 junctional bases match TRBD1. This clonotype was obtained from a male donor in good health. The CDR3 is CASSPPGTGGHEQFF. The DNA sequence is given as TGTGCCAGCTCACCGCCCGGGACAGGGGGCCATGAGCAGTTCTTC.